A selection of T cell receptor beta chains follows, all from one sample in a study of T cells after yellow fever vaccination. TCRdb independently ran MiXCR on the 5' RACE reads; one entry per CDR3 protein. The table lists approximately 350,000 distinct CDR3 sequences, around 10% of them singletons. The source was PBMCs, collected on the day of the first yellow fever vaccination. Receptor source: a man younger than 35 who received the YFV17D yellow fever vaccine. CDR3s include the opening cysteine and the closing phenylalanine or tryptophan. A D gene is named only where the DNA matches it firmly. Part of the rows lack a size; the others show once, few, many or a class for expanded clones.

- few 12 TRBJ2-4 TRBV4-1 TGCGCCAGCAGCCAAGATATGGGGACTCAGTACTTC CASSQDMGTQYF
- many 15 TRBJ2-1 TRBV7-8 TGTGCCAGCAGCTTAGAAGGGGGGGGCTACAATGAGCAGTTCTTC CASSLEGGGYNEQFF
- few 13 TRBJ1-5 TRBV19 TGTGCCAGTAGTATCGGTTACCCGGGGCCCCAGCATTTT CASSIGYPGPQHF
- few 14 TRBJ2-2 TRBV12-3/TRBV12-4 TGTGCCAGCAGTTACCTAGGGCCCACCGGGGAGCTGTTTTTT CASSYLGPTGELFF
- - 13 TRBJ2-1 TRBV27 TGTGCCAGCAGTCCGAACCGGGGGAATGAGCAGTTCTTC CASSPNRGNEQFF
- few 14 TRBJ1-1 TRBV7-2 TGTGCCAGCAGCTACCGGGGGCTGAACACTGAAGCTTTCTTT CASSYRGLNTEAFF
TRBD2 few 15 TRBJ2-7 TRBV28 TGTGCCAGCATTAGTAGCGGGGGGGCAGGGTACGAGCAGTACTTC CASISSGGAGYEQYF
- - 14 TRBJ2-1 TRBV21-1 TGTGCCAGCAGCAAAGGTGATAGCGGGGGCGAGCAGTTCTTC CASSKGDSGGEQFF
- many 13 TRBJ2-2 TRBV7-7 TGTGCTAGCAGCAATACAGGGTCCGGGGAGCTGTTTTTT CASSNTGSGELFF
- - 14 TRBJ1-1 TRBV5-1 TGCGCCAGCAGCTTCAGGAGGGGGAACACTGAAGCTTTCTTT CASSFRRGNTEAFF
- few 13 TRBJ2-7 TRBV10-2 TGCGCCAGCAAGGCGGGCATTACCTACGAGCAGTACTTC CASKAGITYEQYF
- - 14 TRBJ2-1 TRBV5-1 TGCGCCAGCAGGGTCCAGGGGACGGGCAATGAGCAGTTCTTC CASRVQGTGNEQFF
TRBD1 - 14 TRBJ1-3 TRBV7-2 TGTGCCAGCAGCCCGGGACAGGCGTGGAGCACCATATATTTT CASSPGQAWSTIYF